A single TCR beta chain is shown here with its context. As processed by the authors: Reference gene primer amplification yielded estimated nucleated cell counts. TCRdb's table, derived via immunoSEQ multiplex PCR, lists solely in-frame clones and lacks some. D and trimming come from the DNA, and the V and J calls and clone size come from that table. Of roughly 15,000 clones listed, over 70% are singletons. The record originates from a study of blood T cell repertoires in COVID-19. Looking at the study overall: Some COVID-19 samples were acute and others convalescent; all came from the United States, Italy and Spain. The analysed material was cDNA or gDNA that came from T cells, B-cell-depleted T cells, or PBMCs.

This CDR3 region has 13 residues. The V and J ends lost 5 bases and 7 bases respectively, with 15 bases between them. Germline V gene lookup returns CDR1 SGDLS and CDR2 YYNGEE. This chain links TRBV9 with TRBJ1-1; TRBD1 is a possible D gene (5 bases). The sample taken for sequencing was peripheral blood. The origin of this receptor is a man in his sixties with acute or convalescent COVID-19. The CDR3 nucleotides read TGTGCCAGCAGAGCCCAGGGTGAAGGTGAAGCTTTCTTT. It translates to CASRAQGEGEAFF.